A selection of T cell receptor beta chains follows, all from one sample in a study of blood T cell repertoires in COVID-19. Generated by immunoSEQ multiplex PCR, the TCRdb table keeps only in-frame clones and is missing some. The sample carries 150,000 to 250,000 clones, roughly 92% recorded once. The sequenced material came from peripheral blood. The receptors here all came from a man under 40 with COVID-19, enrolled during active disease. The conserved cysteine and the conserved F or W are not part of the CDR3 here. Fields, in order: V gene, J gene, CDR3 protein.

V: TRBV28
J: TRBJ1-6
CDR3: ASSLASSYNSPLH

V: TRBV18
J: TRBJ1-1
CDR3: ASSPLGGESGTEAF

V: TRBV28
J: TRBJ1-2
CDR3: ASSRYRETNYGYT

V: TRBV19
J: TRBJ1-1
CDR3: ASSRGQLNTEAF

V: TRBV6-2/TRBV6-3
J: TRBJ2-1
CDR3: ASSYGGLRIYNEQF

V: TRBV4-1
J: TRBJ2-2
CDR3: ASSQEGGLRLNTGELF

V: TRBV6-1
J: TRBJ1-6
CDR3: ASSELRGSRSGSPLH

V: TRBV6-5
J: TRBJ1-1
CDR3: ASRGSAPTEAF

V: TRBV19
J: TRBJ1-2
CDR3: ASRIRDRGRPNYGYT

V: TRBV6-5
J: TRBJ1-1
CDR3: ASSILTGGTEAF

V: TRBV6-7
J: TRBJ2-1
CDR3: ASSPNEQF

V: TRBV11-2
J: TRBJ1-1
CDR3: ASSPGQRMNTEAF

V: TRBV11-2
J: TRBJ2-5
CDR3: ASSLGGGRVYQETQY

V: TRBV27
J: TRBJ1-6
CDR3: ASRLASNRGFSPLH

V: TRBV18
J: TRBJ1-1
CDR3: ASSQEYEAF

V: TRBV5-1
J: TRBJ1-1
CDR3: ASSLETPGTEAF

V: TRBV3-1/TRBV3-2
J: TRBJ1-1
CDR3: ASSQGQGVVAF

V: TRBV15
J: TRBJ2-5
CDR3: ATSLYGGKGETQY

V: TRBV6-5
J: TRBJ1-2
CDR3: ASSYSGDYGYT

V: TRBV19
J: TRBJ1-1
CDR3: ASIEYTEAF

V: TRBV7-9
J: TRBJ2-5
CDR3: ASKNAGTERKETQY

V: TRBV5-4
J: TRBJ2-2
CDR3: ASSLWHTGELF

V: TRBV4-1
J: TRBJ2-7
CDR3: ASSQNGGLSYEQY

V: TRBV5-1
J: TRBJ2-5
CDR3: ASSFPGQGARETQY

V: TRBV5-1
J: TRBJ1-1
CDR3: ASSLEGFSTEAF

V: TRBV4-1
J: TRBJ1-2
CDR3: ASSQGRGGQRAKNGYT

V: TRBV4-1
J: TRBJ1-2
CDR3: ASSQSRLGDSQGYT

V: TRBV27
J: TRBJ1-6
CDR3: ASSLYGKDNSPLH

V: TRBV11-3
J: TRBJ2-5
CDR3: ASSLAQGETQY

V: TRBV5-1
J: TRBJ1-1
CDR3: ASSLGGANTEAF

V: TRBV6-2/TRBV6-3
J: TRBJ2-7
CDR3: ASSYFSWSGTASSYEQY

V: TRBV19
J: TRBJ1-2
CDR3: ASSTSPGTLYGYT

V: TRBV5-1
J: TRBJ1-4
CDR3: ASSRQAIATNEKLF

V: TRBV14
J: TRBJ1-4
CDR3: ASSLPRQERNEKLF

V: TRBV2
J: TRBJ1-6
CDR3: ASSTMRAGGAGSPLH

V: TRBV11-3
J: TRBJ2-2
CDR3: ASSYDRVGELF

V: TRBV4-1
J: TRBJ1-2
CDR3: ASSRGGDGYT

V: TRBV10-3
J: TRBJ1-1
CDR3: AITGQTNEAF

V: TRBV6-5
J: TRBJ1-1
CDR3: ASSYEGYTEAF

V: TRBV19
J: TRBJ1-5
CDR3: ASSLGRGQGNQPQH

V: TRBV5-1
J: TRBJ1-1
CDR3: ASSWGDRGRRTEAF

V: TRBV4-2
J: TRBJ2-2
CDR3: ASSPNRVTGELF

V: TRBV18
J: TRBJ2-6
CDR3: ASSSDRGRSGANVLT

V: TRBV5-6
J: TRBJ1-5
CDR3: ASSLAWAGSNQPQH

V: TRBV7-2
J: TRBJ1-5
CDR3: ASTSWGGVNQPQH

V: TRBV10-3
J: TRBJ2-7
CDR3: AISELAGGPGYEQY

V: TRBV18
J: TRBJ1-2
CDR3: ASSPDSNYGYT

V: TRBV6-5
J: TRBJ2-5
CDR3: ASRQGAGETQY

V: TRBV5-1
J: TRBJ1-3
CDR3: ASSAWQGQSSGNTIY

V: TRBV5-1
J: TRBJ2-2
CDR3: ASSLGLLEGELF

V: TRBV2
J: TRBJ1-4
CDR3: ASSDQGSNEKLF

V: TRBV5-1
J: TRBJ1-6
CDR3: ASSFDGGPLH

V: TRBV29-1
J: TRBJ2-3
CDR3: SVGRLNQITDTQY

V: TRBV4-1
J: TRBJ2-5
CDR3: ASSQHGSGGQETQY

V: TRBV15
J: TRBJ1-1
CDR3: ATSSTYEVMNTEAF

V: TRBV13
J: TRBJ1-2
CDR3: ASSLGLLGYGYT

V: TRBV6-5
J: TRBJ1-2
CDR3: ASRLTGGPYGYT

V: TRBV6-5
J: TRBJ1-6
CDR3: ASSYDRAHSPLH

V: TRBV7-9
J: TRBJ1-1
CDR3: ASSLSPGSEAF